This TCR beta chain was observed in a study of OX40 agonist ivuxolimab in advanced cancers. At the level of the study: Partial responses were achieved by three patients, one with hepatocellular carcinoma and two with cutaneous melanoma.

TCRdb's table, derived via immunoSEQ multiplex PCR, lists solely in-frame clones and lacks some. Here the sample spans about 74,000 clones, roughly 83% being singletons. This clone was found once. Excluded were patients having autoimmune disease history or systemic immunosuppression. The CDR3 loop spans 14 amino acids. J gave up 9 bases and V 2 bases, and 5 bases lay outside the gene matches. Germline CDR1 and CDR2: MNHNY and SVGAGI (reference sequence). This clonotype was sampled from an adult with an advanced solid tumor such as melanoma, head and neck, liver or kidney cancer. Sequencing was performed on CD4+ or CD8+ T cells sorted from blood, taken in a trial of the OX40 agonist ivuxolimab. V is TRBV6-6 and J is TRBJ2-1; TRBD2 aligns across 9 bases. The CDR3 DNA is TGTGCCAGCAGTTACGGCGGGGGGGCCGGTGAGCAGTTCTTC. Encoded protein: CASSYGGGAGEQFF.